These 18 T cell receptor beta chains were all obtained from the same sample, sequenced in a study of cytomegalovirus exposure and HLA in healthy donors (dated by TCRdb to 2016 to 2017). The library was built by means of the immunoSEQ multiplex PCR assay. A mixture of 60 forward primers for TCR Vbeta segments and 13 reverse primers for TCR Jbeta segments was used in the multiplex PCR. Entries here come from immuneACCESS through TCRdb and include only in-frame sequences with V and J called. Some clones fail to appear in such tables; in the studies checked, an unresolved V gene covers under half of the shortfall, and the cause of the remainder is unknown. Present in this sample are a few hundred thousand clones, roughly 80% of which were seen just once. The ten largest clones add up to 2.5% to 3.5% of the sample. The sample consisted of PBMCs. The receptor source for this set is a woman aged 25-40 years in good health and CMV-seronegative.

The rearrangement joins TRBV30 to TRBJ2-7, with D possibly matching TRBD2 (5 bases). The CDR3 has 12 amino acids. Germline V CDR1 and CDR2: GTSNPN, SVGIG (reference sequence). Trimming took off 3 bases at V and 3 bases at J, with 9 bases between the two ends. The CDR3 region is CAWSADFYEQYF. The CDR3 DNA sequence: TGTGCCTGGAGCGCGGACTTCTACGAGCAGTACTTC.

The chain couples TRBV19 to TRBJ2-1; D is unresolved. This CDR3 region has 12 residues. The V and J ends lost 5 bases and 9 bases respectively, with 11 bases between them. Germline V gene sequence: CDR1 LNHDA, CDR2 SQIVND (reference sequence). The CDR3 DNA reads TGTGCCAGTAGTGCGGATTTGAGTGAGCAGTTCTTC. Amino acid sequence: CASSADLSEQFF.

The rearrangement uses TRBV5-4 and TRBJ2-3; 7 positions agree with TRBD1. Germline V gene sequence: CDR1 SGHNT, CDR2 YYREEE (reference sequence). The CDR3 has 14 residues. V trimming: 7 bases; J trimming: 3 bases; junction bases outside the gene matches: 8. The CDR3 sequence is CASGGEGATDTQYF. The CDR3, as DNA: TGTGCCAGCGGTGGAGAGGGGGCAACAGATACGCAGTATTTT.

The chain joins TRBV5-4 to TRBJ2-7, with 13 nucleotides matching TRBD2. V shed 4 bases and J 2 bases; nucleotides not matched to a gene: 3. This CDR3 has 15 residues. Germline loops: CDR1 SGHNT, CDR2 YYREEE (reference sequence). CDR3 in DNA: TGTGCCAGCAGCAGGACTAGCGGGAGAACCTACGAGCAGTACTTC. Translation gives CASSRTSGRTYEQYF.

In its sample, this clone was seen a few times. J is TRBJ1-1 and V is TRBV7-2, with 7 bases fitting TRBD1. The CDR3 is 17 amino acids. In germline, CDR1 is SGHTA, CDR2 FQGNSA. Trimming cost V 1 base and J 5 bases; bases outside gene matches: 13. Here the CDR3 reads CASSLVDREQWRTEAFF. CDR3 DNA: TGTGCCAGCAGCTTAGTCGACAGGGAACAATGGAGAACTGAAGCTTTCTTT.

This clone was counted a single time. In DNA form, the CDR3 reads TGTGCCAGCAGCGGCGACAGGGCCGAGGGAGCTTTCTTT. It specifies CASSGDRAEGAFF. The chain has TRBV9 and TRBJ1-1; 7 nucleotides align to TRBD1. Trimming removed 3 bases from V and 10 bases from J; junction bases left unmatched: 9. This CDR3 spans 13 amino acids. The V gene's germline CDR1 is SGDLS and CDR2 YYNGEE. The whole variable domain, filled in from reference TRBV9 and TRBJ1-1, reads DSGVTQTPKHLITATGQRVTLRCSPRSGDLSVYWYQQSLDQGLQFLIQYYNGEERAKGNILERFSAQQFPDLHSELNLSSLELGDSALYFCASSGDRAEGAFFGQGTRLTVV.

J is TRBJ1-1 and V is TRBV28; D is undetermined. CDR1 is MDHEN and CDR2 is SYDVKM in the germline V gene. The CDR3 spans 14 residues. The V end lost 7 bases, the J end lost 4 bases, and 16 bases lay between the germline ends. CDR3 loop: CASTSGRAATEAFF. CDR3 DNA sequence: TGTGCCAGCACCTCGGGGAGGGCAGCCACTGAAGCTTTCTTT.

J is TRBJ2-1 and V is TRBV27, with TRBD1 matching 9 bases. The CDR3 consists of 14 residues. Per germline, CDR1 MNHEY and CDR2 SMNVEV (reference sequence). Germline trimming cut 5 bases from V and 9 bases from J; bases unmatched to any gene: 8. This chain's CDR3 is CASSIGTGKGEQFF. CDR3 bases: TGTGCCAGCAGTATCGGGACAGGGAAGGGTGAGCAGTTCTTC.

To note about this clone: The junction and the germline gene differ at one end; a read error may be behind it. The rearrangement joins TRBV7-9 to TRBJ1-3; D remains ambiguous. Germline lookup yields CDR1 SEHNR and CDR2 FQNEAQ (reference sequence). CDR3 length: 11 amino acids. The chain's CDR3 is CSSSRGYTIYF. In DNA, the CDR3 is TGTTCCAGCAGCCGAGGATACACCATATATTTT.

The chain combines TRBV5-4 with TRBJ2-7; 9 nucleotides agree with TRBD2. CDR1 SGHNT and CDR2 YYREEE come from the germline V gene (reference sequence). The CDR3 length is 14 residues. V trimming: 7 bases; J trimming: 6 bases; junction bases outside the gene matches: 11. The CDR3 region is CASAEGTSFFEQYF. The CDR3 DNA follows: TGTGCCAGCGCTGAGGGGACTAGCTTCTTCGAGCAGTACTTC. Full variable domain (outside the CDR3, taken from reference TRBV5-4 and TRBJ2-7): ETGVTQSPTHLIKTRGQQVTLRCSSQSGHNTVSWYQQALGQGPQFIFQYYREEENGRGNFPPRFSGLQFPNYSSELNVNALELDDSALYLCASAEGTSFFEQYFGPGTRLTVT.

The chain is built from TRBV19 and TRBJ1-3; D may be TRBD1 (6 bases). Trimming left V 9 bases short and J 1 base short, with 13 bases between. The CDR3 loop spans 14 amino acids. CDR1 and CDR2 from the germline V gene are LNHDA and SQIVND (reference sequence). The CDR3 nucleotides are TGTGCCAGCTGGAAACAGGGTTCTGGAAACACCATATATTTT. It encodes CASWKQGSGNTIYF. Variable domain in full (rest from reference TRBV19 and TRBJ1-3): DGGITQSPKYLFRKEGQNVTLSCEQNLNHDAMYWYRQDPGQGLRLIYYSQIVNDFQKGDIAEGYSVSREKKESFPLTVTSAQKNPTAFYLCASWKQGSGNTIYFGEGSWLTVV.

The chain combines TRBV30 with TRBJ2-5, with TRBD1 matching over 7 bases. The CDR3 loop spans 12 amino acids. After removal of 0 bases from V and 5 bases from J, the junction contained 0 bases not matched to a gene. Germline V gene sequence: CDR1 GTSNPN, CDR2 SVGIG (reference sequence). CDR3 amino acids: CAWSVQGETQYF. DNA of the CDR3: TGTGCCTGGAGTGTACAGGGGGAGACCCAGTACTTC.

The rearrangement joins TRBV6-6 to TRBJ1-1, with a possible D match to TRBD1 (6 bases). With 4 bases removed from V and 7 bases from J, the gap between germline ends came to 13 bases. CDR1 is MNHNY and CDR2 is SVGAGI in the germline V gene (reference sequence). This CDR3 is built from 13 residues. CDR3 nucleotides: TGTGCCAGCAGTTTCCTCAACAGGGTTGAAGCTTTCTTT. It translates to CASSFLNRVEAFF.

The V gene is TRBV5-6, the J gene TRBJ1-2; D might be TRBD1 (6 bases). V lost 0 bases and J 7 bases, leaving 13 bases between the germline ends. The CDR3 is 14 residues long. CDR1 is SGHDT and CDR2 is YYEEEE in the germline V gene. Here the CDR3 reads CASSLGAGVSGYTF. Here the CDR3 DNA reads TGTGCCAGCAGCTTGGGCGCAGGGGTTAGTGGCTACACCTTC.

The V call is TRBV5-1, the J call TRBJ1-1; 12 positions agree with TRBD1. This CDR3 contains 17 residues. CDR1 is SGHRS, CDR2 YFSETQ, per germline. The ends lost 2 bases at V and 3 bases at J; junction bases unmatched: 8. The CDR3 region has the DNA TGCGCCAGCAGCTTAAGGGGACAGGGGGCTGGGTACACTGAAGCTTTCTTT. Translation gives CASSLRGQGAGYTEAFF.

The genes are TRBV19 and TRBJ2-5; D is ambiguous. Germline assignment: CDR1 LNHDA and CDR2 SQIVND (reference sequence). Trimming removed 5 bases from V and 0 bases from J, with 10 bases in between. This CDR3 spans 14 amino acids. The CDR3 DNA sequence: TGTGCCAGTAGTCTTACCGGTTACCAAGAGACCCAGTACTTC. It yields the protein CASSLTGYQETQYF. Full variable domain (remainder filled in from reference TRBV19 and TRBJ2-5): DGGITQSPKYLFRKEGQNVTLSCEQNLNHDAMYWYRQDPGQGLRLIYYSQIVNDFQKGDIAEGYSVSREKKESFPLTVTSAQKNPTAFYLCASSLTGYQETQYFGPGTRLLVL.

The J gene is TRBJ1-1, the V gene TRBV7-9; D call uncertain. Germline-derived CDR1 and CDR2 are SEHNR and FQNEAQ (reference sequence). The ends were cut back, 1 base at V and 4 bases at J, with 10 bases in the middle. This CDR3 is 14 amino acids long. CDR3 in amino acids: CASSLDPGSTEAFF. The CDR3 DNA sequence: TGTGCCAGCAGCTTAGATCCAGGCAGCACTGAAGCTTTCTTT.

CDR3 sequence: CARSPGKREKRGGPESYNEQFF. The CDR3 nucleotides are TGTGCCAGAAGCCCCGGGAAGCGGGAGAAGAGGGGGGGTCCCGAATCCTACAATGAGCAGTTCTTC. The rearrangement uses TRBV7-5 and TRBJ2-1; the D segment call TRBD2 is taken from the table without a DNA check. TRBV7-5 is a pseudogene locus. The CDR3 length is 22 residues.